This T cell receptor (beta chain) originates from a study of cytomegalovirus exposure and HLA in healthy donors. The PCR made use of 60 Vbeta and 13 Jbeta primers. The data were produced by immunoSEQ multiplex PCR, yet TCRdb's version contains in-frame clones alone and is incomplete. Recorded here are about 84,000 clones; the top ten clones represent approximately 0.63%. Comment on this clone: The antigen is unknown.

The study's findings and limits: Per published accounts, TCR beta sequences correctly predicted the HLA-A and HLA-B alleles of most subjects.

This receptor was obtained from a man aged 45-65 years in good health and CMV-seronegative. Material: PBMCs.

CDR3 coding DNA: TGCGCCAGCAGCCTAGGGACAGAAAATGGCTACACCTTC. It encodes CASSLGTENGYTF. This chain joins TRBV4-3 and TRBJ1-2; 7 nucleotides align to TRBD1. Germline trimming cut 4 bases from V and 6 bases from J; bases unmatched to any gene: 5. The CDR3 covers 13 residues. Germline CDR1 LGHNA, CDR2 YSLEER.